This entry is about one TCR beta chain. The sample belongs to a study of blood T cell repertoires in COVID-19. At the level of the study: Nucleic acid was either cDNA or gDNA, and it came from T cells, B-cell-depleted T cells, or PBMCs.

Between the trimmed V and J ends, which lost 2 bases and 6 bases, there was a span of 7 bases. CDR3 length: 12 amino acids. Ages ranged from roughly 18 to 100 years, with residence in about 23 US areas. The protocol was immunoSEQ multiplex PCR, while the TCRdb copy is restricted to in-frame clones and leaves out a portion. The sample records hundreds of thousands of clones, 86% being singletons. This receptor was taken from a woman in her fifties or sixties in a cohort exposed to, infected with or recovered from COVID-19 (not recorded which). This chain connects TRBV12-3 or TRBV12-4 to TRBJ1-2, with D uncertain. The material sequenced was PBMCs or T cells enriched from blood (not recorded which). The CDR3: CASSLSSDGYTF. CDR3 DNA: TGTGCCAGCAGTTTATCTAGTGATGGCTACACCTTC.